The T cell receptor beta chain described here comes from a study of PD-1 blockade in classical Hodgkin lymphoma. Study-level results: According to reports, newly diagnosed patients had lower baseline TCR diversity than healthy donors, and relapsed/refractory patients had lower baseline TCR diversity still. The authors excluded patients who started nivolumab under 1 year after ASCT. What drove the repertoire differences, possibly disease activity or prior therapy, has not been defined. Complete responders possessed baseline diversity comparable to newly diagnosed patients.

Germline CDR1 and CDR2: SGHTA and FQGNSA. V was pared by 3 bases and J by 2 bases, with 4 bases of the junction left unmatched. The CDR3 sequence is 15 residues long. Each patient experienced a relapse that followed autologous stem cell transplantation, and brentuximab vedotin exposure varied. Produced via immunoSEQ multiplex PCR; TCRdb's table is partial and in-frame only. The sample carries 20,000 to 30,000 clones, over 70% recorded once. Points on this clone: What it recognizes is unknown.

The source material was peripheral blood mononuclear cells (PBMCs), sampled at baseline. This clonotype originated in a human donor with classical Hodgkin lymphoma. The rearrangement uses TRBV7-2 and TRBJ2-7; 10 bases fit TRBD1. The CDR3 spells CASSLGQGPTYEQYF. CDR3 bases: TGTGCCAGCAGCTTGGGACAGGGGCCCACCTACGAGCAGTACTTC. The full variable domain, in which reference TRBV7-2 and TRBJ2-7 provide the parts outside the CDR3, is GAGVSQSPSNKVTEKGKDVELRCDPISGHTALYWYRQSLGQGLEFLIYFQGNSAPDKSGLPSDRFSAERTGGSVSTLTIQRTQQEDSAVYLCASSLGQGPTYEQYFGPGTRLTVT.